The 30 T cell receptor beta chains below come from one sample, sequenced in a study of blood T cells in healthy people across ages. Together with a sample-barcoded 5' primer, a J-beta primer mix was included in a second PCR lasting about 7 to 12 cycles. TCRdb re-called the 5' RACE reads with MiXCR, one entry per CDR3 protein. The table has 1,800,000 or so distinct CDR3 sequences, about two fifths seen once. Sample: blood. Receptors originate from a human donor in good health.

This clonotype has a handful of counts. This chain's CDR3 is CATNLNPGEANYGYTF. The CDR3 DNA sequence: TGTGCCACCAATCTCAACCCCGGGGAGGCTAACTATGGCTACACCTTC. This sequence joins TRBV24-1 and TRBJ1-2; no reliable D call. The V and J ends lost 8 bases and 0 bases respectively, with 18 bases between them. The germline CDR1 and CDR2 sequences are KGHDR and SFDVKD. There are 16 residues in the CDR3.

In this sample, this clonotype turned up a few times. V and J are TRBV5-1 and TRBJ1-2; 10 bases line up with TRBD1. Germline V CDR1 and CDR2: SGHRS, YFSETQ. This CDR3 has 15 amino acids. The V gene end was trimmed by 2 bases and the J gene end by 6 bases; junction bases not matched to a gene: 7. In nucleotides, the CDR3 is TGCGCCAGCAGCTTAGCGGGACAGGGGAGAAATGGCTACACCTTC. This codes for CASSLAGQGRNGYTF.

This clonotype showed up many times. V usage is TRBV7-2 and J usage is TRBJ2-7, with 9 nucleotides matching TRBD1. The CDR3 has 14 amino acids. The V gene's germline CDR1 is SGHTA and CDR2 FQGNSA. Unmatched junction bases numbered 3, after V lost 1 base and J lost 5 bases. CDR3 coding DNA: TGTGCCAGCAGCTTAGGGGGACAGGGACACGAGCAGTACTTC. Protein sequence: CASSLGGQGHEQYF.

The chain combines TRBV5-1 with TRBJ2-5; D may be TRBD1 (6 bases). Trimming removed 4 bases from V and 11 bases from J, with 21 bases in between. The germline V gene has CDR1 SGHRS and CDR2 YFSETQ. The CDR3 is 14 amino acids. The CDR3 DNA follows: TGCGCCAGCAGCCGTAACAGGGATAGTGACGGGCAGTACTTC. Translating it yields CASSRNRDSDGQYF.

The chain has TRBV6-5 and TRBJ2-7; D is perhaps TRBD1 (6 bases). The DNA end is more similar to TRBJ2-5, so the J call may be wrong. The CDR3 extends over 15 amino acids. Germline V gives CDR1 MNHEY, CDR2 SVGAGI. CDR3 residues: CASSYSPGTGETQYF. DNA of the CDR3: TGTGCCAGCAGTTACTCGCCGGGTACAGGGGAGACCCAGTACTTC.

The rearrangement links TRBV15 to TRBJ1-2; D is unclear. Trimming stripped 5 bases from V and 8 bases from J, with 9 bases between. In germline, CDR1 is LNHNV, CDR2 YYDKDF (reference sequence). The CDR3 sequence is 11 residues long. CDR3 in DNA: TGTGCCACCAGCTACCAGTTAGGCTACACCTTC. Amino acids: CATSYQLGYTF.

With respect to this clonotype: At one end, the junction sequence differs from germline, possibly due to a read error. The chain links TRBV28 to TRBJ2-6; D perhaps matches TRBD1 (5 bases). The CDR3 extends over 15 amino acids. CDR1 is MDHEN and CDR2 is SYDVKM in the germline V gene. The CDR3 coding sequence is TGTGCCAGCAGCCGGACGGCCTCTGGGGCCAACGTCCCGACTTTC. Translating gives CASSRTASGANVPTF. The whole variable domain, remainder taken from reference TRBV28 and TRBJ2-6, is DVKVTQSSRYLVKRTGEKVFLECVQDMDHENMFWYRQDPGLGLRLIYFSYDVKMKEKGDIPEGYSVSREKKERFSLILESASTNQTSMYLCASSRTASGANVPTFGAGSRLTVL.

This chain joins TRBV5-1 and TRBJ2-3; TRBD1 aligns across 11 bases. CDR3 length equals 15 residues. Per the germline V gene, CDR1 is SGHRS and CDR2 is YFSETQ. J lost 5 bases, V lost 5 bases, and 7 bases had no gene match. CDR3 nucleotide sequence: TGCGCCAGCAGGCCGACCGGGACAGGGGGAGATACGCAGTATTTT. This codes for CASRPTGTGGDTQYF. The complete variable domain, with remaining parts taken from reference TRBV5-1 and TRBJ2-3, reads KAGVTQTPRYLIKTRGQQVTLSCSPISGHRSVSWYQQTPGQGLQFLFEYFSETQRNKGNFPGRFSGRQFSNSRSEMNVSTLELGDSALYLCASRPTGTGGDTQYFGPGTRLTVL.

To note about this clonotype: The germline gene is not matched at one end of the junction; a read error may be the cause. The chain carries TRBV7-9 and TRBJ2-1; weak D call: TRBD2 (5 bases). This CDR3 spans 17 amino acids. The germline V gene encodes CDR1 SEHNR and CDR2 FQNEAQ (reference sequence). In DNA, the CDR3 is TGTGCCAGCAGCTTAATGGGTACGGGGAAATCCTTCAATGAGCAGTTCTTC. Amino acids: CASSLMGTGKSFNEQFF.

The genes are TRBV12-3 or TRBV12-4 and TRBJ2-1, with D unclear. CDR3 size: 13 residues. The V and J ends lost 6 bases and 5 bases respectively, with 11 bases between them. CDR3 sequence reads: CASSPTPHNEQFF. CDR3 in DNA: TGTGCCAGCAGCCCTACGCCCCACAATGAGCAGTTCTTC.

The chain carries TRBV7-6 and TRBJ1-1; D uncertain. The CDR3 totals 14 residues. The V end lost 5 bases, the J end lost 2 bases, and 12 bases lay between the germline ends. Germline V gene sequence: CDR1 SGHVS, CDR2 FNYEAQ. Here the CDR3 reads CASSSYGSNTEAFF. CDR3 nucleotides: TGTGCCAGCAGCAGCTACGGCTCTAACACTGAAGCTTTCTTT.

This clonotype was counted a few times. The gene calls are TRBV6-6 and TRBJ2-7; 9 bases align to TRBD2. V trimming: 6 bases; J trimming: 0 bases; junction bases outside the gene matches: 6. CDR1 and CDR2 (germline): MNHNY, SVGAGI (reference sequence). The CDR3 runs 15 residues. The CDR3 sequence: CASRQSGGPSYEQYF. In DNA form, the CDR3 reads TGTGCCAGCAGGCAAAGCGGGGGGCCCTCCTACGAGCAGTACTTC.

The chain has TRBV7-2 and TRBJ2-1; D not certain. There are 15 residues in the CDR3. The germline gives CDR1 SGHTA, CDR2 FQGNSA. V was cut by 9 bases and J by 0 bases, with 15 bases left in between. The CDR3 coding sequence is TGTGCCAGTGGAACCTACTCGAGCTCCTACAATGAGCAGTTCTTC. Its protein is CASGTYSSSYNEQFF.

The rearrangement links TRBV20-1 to TRBJ1-2; D may be TRBD1 (6 bases). V shed 6 bases and J shed 6 bases, with 14 bases lying between them. Germline CDR1 DFQATT, CDR2 SNEGSKA (reference sequence). The CDR3 runs to 12 residues. In DNA, the CDR3 is TGCAGTGCCTCACGGGGGGCAGATGGCTACACCTTC. Amino acid sequence: CSASRGADGYTF.

V gene TRBV4-1 combines with J gene TRBJ2-7; D is possibly TRBD1 (6 bases). The DNA end favors TRBJ2-5, so the J call may be wrong. The CDR3 has 12 residues. Per the germline V gene, CDR1 is MGHRA and CDR2 is YSYEKL. The CDR3 nucleotides read TGCGCCAGCAGAGGGGGTCGAGGGACCCAGTACTTC. It codes for CASRGGRGTQYF.

This clonotype has just a few counts. The chain links TRBV3-1 to TRBJ2-5; 11 bases match TRBD2. J gave up 6 bases and V 1 base, and 4 bases lay outside the gene matches. The germline V gene encodes CDR1 LGHDT and CDR2 YNNKEL (reference sequence). There are 15 residues in the CDR3. The CDR3 sequence is CASSQVAGGLKTQYF. For the CDR3, the DNA is TGTGCCAGCAGCCAAGTAGCGGGGGGGCTGAAGACCCAGTACTTC.

This clonotype was found many times. The V gene is TRBV5-1, the J gene TRBJ2-5; 8 nucleotides agree with TRBD2. The CDR3 is 16 amino acids. Germline CDR1 is SGHRS and CDR2 is YFSETQ. Trimming cost V 4 bases and J 1 base; bases outside gene matches: 9. CDR3 sequence: CASSRGTSGFQETQYF. Written as DNA, the CDR3 is TGCGCCAGCAGCCGTGGTACTAGCGGATTCCAAGAGACCCAGTACTTC.

On this clonotype itself: The junction departs from the called germline gene at one end, perhaps through a read error. The chain joins TRBV7-9 to TRBJ1-2, with a weak D call TRBD1 (5 bases). The germline V gene has CDR1 SEHNR and CDR2 FQNEAQ (reference sequence). The CDR3 spans 13 residues. The CDR3 region has the DNA TGTGCCAACAGCTTGACAGACGCCTATGGCTACACCTTC. Its protein is CANSLTDAYGYTF.

This clonotype appeared a few times. The genes are TRBV29-1 and TRBJ2-3; D assignment may be TRBD1 or TRBD2 (5 bases each). The CDR3 runs 15 residues. V gave up 5 bases and J gave up 3 bases, with 18 bases separating them. Germline V lookup: CDR1 SQVTM, CDR2 ANQGSEA. Here the CDR3 DNA reads TGCAGCGTTATACCGGGACGGACGATAACAGATACGCAGTATTTT. This sequence encodes CSVIPGRTITDTQYF.

Concerning this clonotype: One base away lies a much larger clone, so this may be a sequencing read error. The chain carries TRBV20-1 and TRBJ2-1; TRBD2 matches at 8 bases. This CDR3 has 14 residues. CDR1 is DFQATT, CDR2 SNEGSKA, per germline (reference sequence). In nucleotides, the CDR3 is TGCAGTGCTAGGAGTAGCGGGGAGATAAATGAGCAGTGCTTC. It specifies CSARSSGEINEQCF.

The chain joins TRBV2 to TRBJ2-7; D may be TRBD1 (6 bases). Germline V CDR1 and CDR2: SNHLY, FYNNEI. The V gene lost 7 bases and the J gene lost 8 bases, with 15 bases spanning the gap. The CDR3 sequence is 12 residues long. CDR3 sequence (DNA): TGTGCCAGCATCGAGACAGGATCACAGCAGTACTTC. Translation gives CASIETGSQQYF.

This clonotype was seen ten or more times. The chain uses TRBV29-1 and TRBJ1-2; TRBD1 is a possible D gene (6 bases). This CDR3 region has 16 residues. CDR1 and CDR2 from the germline V gene are SQVTM and ANQGSEA. Between the trimmed V and J ends, which lost 6 bases and 4 bases, there was a span of 24 bases. The CDR3 spells CSVPKFMAGAIYGYTF. CDR3 in DNA: TGCAGCGTCCCCAAATTCATGGCAGGGGCCATCTATGGCTACACCTTC. Together with reference TRBV29-1 and TRBJ1-2, the CDR3 gives the full variable domain: SAVISQKPSRDICQRGTSLTIQCQVDSQVTMMFWYRQQPGQSLTLIATANQGSEATYESGFVIDKFPISRPNLTFSTLTVSNMSPEDSSIYLCSVPKFMAGAIYGYTFGSGTRLTVV.

The chain uses TRBV4-2 and TRBJ2-3; possible D gene TRBD2, 5 bases. The V gene's germline CDR1 is LGHNA and CDR2 YNFKEQ. This CDR3 has 17 residues. Trimming removed 0 bases at V and 0 bases at J, with 13 bases between. The CDR3 DNA follows: TGTGCCAGCAGCCAAGATTTGGCGGGCACTAGCACAGATACGCAGTATTTT. Amino acids: CASSQDLAGTSTDTQYF.

The rearrangement joins TRBV5-6 to TRBJ2-1; D is undetermined. V was shortened by 3 bases and J by 7 bases, with 5 bases between the two germline ends. This CDR3 is 11 amino acids long. Germline CDR1 and CDR2: SGHDT and YYEEEE. The CDR3 DNA reads TGTGCCAGCAGCTGGAGAAATGAGCAGTTCTTC. Translated, it gives CASSWRNEQFF.

This clonotype was found a few times. V usage is TRBV12-3 or TRBV12-4 and J usage is TRBJ2-7, with 8 bases fitting TRBD1. Losses at the gene ends were 3 bases for V and 2 bases for J; bases not matched to a gene: 12. The CDR3 consists of 17 residues. CDR3 loop: CASSFSGGNRGPYEQYF. The CDR3, as DNA: TGTGCCAGCAGTTTCTCAGGGGGCAACAGGGGACCCTACGAGCAGTACTTC.

The chain is built from TRBV20-1 and TRBJ2-7; D call uncertain. Trimming pared 5 bases from V and 2 bases from J, leaving 16 bases between. CDR3 size: 14 residues. CDR1 is DFQATT, CDR2 SNEGSKA, per germline (reference sequence). The CDR3 DNA follows: TGCAGTGCTCAGGACGGAGAAAACCCCTACGAGCAGTACTTC. Its protein is CSAQDGENPYEQYF.

This sequence joins TRBV20-1 and TRBJ1-5; D might be TRBD1 (5 bases). The V gene's germline CDR1 is DFQATT and CDR2 SNEGSKA (reference sequence). This CDR3 has 16 residues. V was shortened by 3 bases and J by 2 bases, with 17 bases between the two germline ends. CDR3: CSASPWAGHGNQPQHF. The CDR3 bases are TGCAGTGCTAGTCCCTGGGCAGGGCACGGCAATCAGCCCCAGCATTTT.

The chain uses TRBV6-2 or TRBV6-3 and TRBJ2-1; tentatively, D is TRBD1 (5 bases). Trimming removed 6 bases at V and 0 bases at J, with 15 bases between. CDR1 MNHEY and CDR2 SVGEGT come from the germline V gene. The CDR3 has 16 residues. This CDR3 reads CASSAPKGRSYNEQFF. The CDR3 DNA is TGTGCCAGCAGCGCTCCCAAGGGGCGCTCCTACAATGAGCAGTTCTTC.

V and J are TRBV10-3 and TRBJ1-6; D is possibly TRBD1 (6 bases). There are 13 residues in the CDR3. V was pared by 7 bases and J by 7 bases, with 11 bases between. Germline-derived CDR1 and CDR2 are ENHRY and SYGVKD. CDR3 DNA: TGTGCCATCACCCCAGGGGAAAATTCACCCCTCCACTTT. It translates to CAITPGENSPLHF.

This clonotype has only a few counts. The V call is TRBV20-1, the J call TRBJ2-1, with TRBD1 as a possible D gene (7 bases). The CDR3 contains 16 residues. V lost 1 base and J lost 5, with 18 bases in between. Germline V gene sequence: CDR1 DFQATT, CDR2 SNEGSKA (reference sequence). The CDR3 reads CSARAQGGPKHNEQFF. CDR3 in DNA: TGCAGTGCTAGAGCCCAGGGGGGCCCCAAACACAATGAGCAGTTCTTC.